Below are 2 T cell receptor beta chains sequenced from a single sample in a study of shared T cell receptors in the human thymus. Clones were read by immunoSEQ multiplex PCR, and TCRdb kept only the in-frame ones, dropping some. The sample carries over 650,000 clones, more than 75% recorded once. The sample was also reused in another study, on human thymus T cells.

The sample was thymocytes. Receptor source: a boy less than two years old with a congenital heart defect.

This rearrangement joins TRBV5-1 to TRBJ1-2; TRBD1 matches at 8 bases. The V gene's germline CDR1 is SGHRS and CDR2 YFSETQ. Trimming took 4 bases from V and 3 from J; bases not matched to a gene: 5. This CDR3 contains 14 residues. The DNA for the CDR3 is TGCGCCAGCAGCGCGTCGACAGGGGACTATGGCTACACCTTC. As protein: CASSASTGDYGYTF.

The chain is built from TRBV11-2 and TRBJ2-7; no reliable D call. Germline CDR1 and CDR2: SGHAT and FQNNGV. V gave up 5 bases and J gave up 4 bases, with 6 bases separating them. There are 11 residues in the CDR3. The CDR3 spells CASSPSYEQYF. In DNA form, the CDR3 reads TGTGCCAGCAGCCCTAGTTACGAGCAGTACTTC.